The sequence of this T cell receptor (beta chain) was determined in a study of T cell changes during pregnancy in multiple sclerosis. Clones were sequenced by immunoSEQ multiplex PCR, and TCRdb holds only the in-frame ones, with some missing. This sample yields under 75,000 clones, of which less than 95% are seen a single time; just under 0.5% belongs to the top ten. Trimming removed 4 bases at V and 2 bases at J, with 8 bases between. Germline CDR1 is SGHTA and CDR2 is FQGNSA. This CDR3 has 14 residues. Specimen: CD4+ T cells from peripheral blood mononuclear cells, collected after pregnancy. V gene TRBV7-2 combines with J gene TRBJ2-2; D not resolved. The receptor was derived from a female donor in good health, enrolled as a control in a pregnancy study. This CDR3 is CASSSNVNTGELFF. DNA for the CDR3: TGTGCCAGCAGCTCTAATGTTAACACCGGGGAGCTGTTTTTT.